This T cell receptor (beta chain) was identified during a study of vaccination effects on CD4 cells after COVID-19. The CDR3 totals 12 residues. Looked up from germline, CDR1 is GTSNPN and CDR2 is SVGIG (reference sequence). V was shortened by 7 bases and J by 4 bases, with 8 bases between the two germline ends. Notes on the study in general: There were few convalescent patients in the study and no early post-infection timepoints.

CD4+ T cells were isolated after around 9 days of culture. Both day 3 and day 7 saw half the medium replaced with IL-2 medium. Comment on this clone: Its target is unknown.

Using immunoSEQ multiplex PCR, the repertoire was profiled, and TCRdb retains in-frame clones only, with some absent. The table shows approximately 40,000 clones, with 82% occurring only once. This sequence joins TRBV30 and TRBJ2-6; D ambiguous. This clonotype was obtained from a human donor who received a COVID-19 vaccine. The sequencing used CD4+ T cells from PBMCs cultured without peptide, collected before COVID-19 vaccination. The CDR3 DNA is TGTGCCTTCAAGACGGGGGCCAACGTCCTGACTTTC. Its translation: CAFKTGANVLTF. Looking up the rest from reference TRBV30 and TRBJ2-6 gives the full variable domain: SQTIHQWPATLVQPVGSPLSLECTVEGTSNPNLYWYRQAAGRGLQLLFYSVGIGQISSEVPQNLSASRPQDRQFILSSKKLLLSDSGFYLCAFKTGANVLTFGAGSRLTVL.